The 30 T cell receptor beta chains below all came from one sample that was sequenced in a study of regulatory T cells in long-lasting Graves disease (dated by TCRdb to about 2021). Receptor amplification or capture employed multiplex PCR. The sequencing machine was an Illumina HiSeq 4000. To build TCR beta libraries, CDR3 regions were amplified by Arm-PCR using iRepertoire HTBI primers. TCRdb's own reprocessing of the public reads used fastp at Q25 and MiXCR and kept productive beta chains. Every distinct CDR3 protein forms one entry, paired with its most common genes and DNA. The sample records around 500,000 distinct CDR3 sequences, about 14% of which are singletons. The ten largest account for under 10% of the sample. Read against the paper, the sample's time point label means: newly diagnosed GD, antithyroid drugs for less than 3 months. RNA was extracted from PBMCs in TRIzol for both TCR sequencing and RNA sequencing.

These data were also reused for a study on T cells in Graves' hyperthyroidism and ophthalmopathy.

Sequencing was performed on peripheral blood mononuclear cells (PBMCs), taken at new diagnosis, from a patient treated with antithyroid drugs. Every receptor here comes from a man aged 30 to 39 with Graves disease. Donor details come from another sample of the same person, matched by shared clones.

The gene calls are TRBV6-2 or TRBV6-3 and TRBJ2-4, with D possibly matching TRBD1 (6 bases). CDR3 length: 13 residues. Between the trimmed V and J ends, which lost 5 bases and 8 bases, there was a span of 13 bases. The germline gives CDR1 MNHEY, CDR2 SVGEGT. CDR3 protein: CASSAGQGYIQYF. The CDR3 DNA follows: TGTGCCAGCAGTGCGGGCCAGGGGTACATTCAGTACTTC.

This clonotype has more than one count but fewer than ten. This chain links TRBV7-9 with TRBJ2-1, with TRBD1 matching over 8 bases. Trimming took 2 bases from V and 8 from J; bases not matched to a gene: 5. The length of the CDR3 is 14 residues. CDR1 is SEHNR, CDR2 FQNEAQ, per germline (reference sequence). CDR3 DNA: TGTGCCAGCAGCTTAACAGGGGGAGGAGATGAGCAGTTCTTC. Translated: CASSLTGGGDEQFF.

The chain has TRBV25-1 and TRBJ2-4, with 12 bases that match TRBD1. Germline lookup yields CDR1 MGHDK and CDR2 SYGVNS. This CDR3 has 17 amino acids. The V gene end was trimmed by 4 bases and the J gene end by 6 bases; junction bases not matched to a gene: 10. The CDR3 DNA reads as TGTGCCAGCAGTGCTTCACCGGGACAGGGGGCCTTAAACATTCAGTACTTC. Translating it yields CASSASPGQGALNIQYF.

This clonotype was seen repeatedly, ten times or more. The rearrangement links TRBV10-2 to TRBJ2-2; a possible D gene is TRBD2 (6 bases). The CDR3 loop spans 16 amino acids. Germline values: CDR1 WSHSY, CDR2 SAAADI. Trimming took 4 bases from V and 4 from J, leaving 16 bases between them. CDR3 DNA sequence: TGCGCCAGCAGTGTGAGACTAGTCCAGGGCACCGGGGAGCTGTTTTTT. This encodes CASSVRLVQGTGELFF.

J is TRBJ2-5 and V is TRBV29-1; tentatively, D is TRBD1 or TRBD2 (5 bases each). Germline CDR1 reads SQVTM; CDR2 reads ANQGSEA. The V end was cut by 7 bases, the J end by 7 bases, with 16 bases between. CDR3 length: 12 amino acids. CDR3 protein: CSAAGGMVTQYF. CDR3 DNA: TGCAGCGCCGCTGGGGGAATGGTGACCCAGTACTTC.

This clonotype has ten or more counts. The rearrangement joins TRBV27 to TRBJ2-7; 9 bases are shared with TRBD2. CDR1 and CDR2 (germline): MNHEY, SMNVEV (reference sequence). The junction had 9 bases not matched to a gene; V was cut back by 6 bases and J by 6 bases. This CDR3 has 14 amino acids. The CDR3 DNA sequence: TGTGCCAGCAGCGGCGGGAGGGATTTGGGCGAGCAGTACTTC. Its translation: CASSGGRDLGEQYF.

This clonotype was found many times. CDR3 nucleotide sequence: TGTGCCAGCAGCTCCACGGGACAGGGAACCGGAAACACCATATATTTT. Amino acids: CASSSTGQGTGNTIYF. The rearrangement uses TRBV11-2 and TRBJ1-3, with TRBD1 matching 9 bases. J was trimmed by 4 bases and V by 4 bases; bases with no gene match: 8. The CDR3 is 16 residues long. CDR1 is SGHAT, CDR2 FQNNGV, per germline.

At least ten counts were recorded for this clonotype. The chain couples TRBV12-3 or TRBV12-4 to TRBJ1-5; D remains unclear. Trimming took 4 bases from V and 9 from J, leaving 13 bases between them. CDR3 length equals 13 residues. CDR3 sequence (DNA): TGTGCCAGCAGTTCCGCAGCGCTTGGGCCCCAGCATTTT. This codes for CASSSAALGPQHF.

The CDR3 DNA is TGTGCCAGCAGTGTTACAGGGGGCGGAGAGACCCAGTACTTC. Translated, it gives CASSVTGGGETQYF. This chain joins TRBV25-1 and TRBJ2-5, with TRBD1 matching 9 bases. V lost 4 bases, J lost 4 bases, and 4 bases stayed unmatched. The length of the CDR3 is 14 residues. The germline V gene encodes CDR1 MGHDK and CDR2 SYGVNS.

Concerning this clonotype: A much larger clonotype is one base distant, so this may be a read error. This sequence joins TRBV7-8 and TRBJ2-1; no clear D gene. Trimming left V 5 bases short and J 7 bases short, with 9 bases between. From germline, CDR1 is SGHVS and CDR2 FQNEAQ. The length of the CDR3 is 12 residues. The CDR3 DNA is TGTGCCAGCAGCCCTACGCGGAATGAGCAGTTCTTC. This gives the protein CASSPTRNEQFF.

This clonotype was counted ten times or more. The J gene is TRBJ2-7, the V gene TRBV11-2; D is possibly TRBD1 (6 bases). CDR1 and CDR2 (germline): SGHAT, FQNNGV. This CDR3 spans 15 amino acids. V lost 2 bases to trimming and J lost 5 bases, with 16 bases between them. The CDR3 loop is CASSLRGSGADEQYF. The CDR3 coding sequence is TGTGCCAGCAGCTTACGGGGTTCAGGGGCGGACGAGCAGTACTTC.

This clonotype was found many times. The chain's CDR3 is CASSFFSGNTEAFF. The CDR3, as DNA: TGTGCCAGCAGCTTCTTCAGTGGGAACACTGAAGCTTTCTTT. This chain connects TRBV13 to TRBJ1-1; D is ambiguous. Trimming left V 3 bases short and J 1 base short, with 9 bases between. From germline, CDR1 is PRHDT and CDR2 FYEKMQ (reference sequence). CDR3 length: 14 amino acids.

This clonotype was seen once. This may stem from a read error, because a much larger clone lies one nucleotide away. This rearrangement joins TRBV5-1 to TRBJ2-1; TRBD2 agrees at 9 bases. There are 15 residues in the CDR3. Trimming took 3 bases from V and 5 from J; bases not matched to a gene: 6. Germline V lookup: CDR1 SGHRS, CDR2 YFSETQ. This CDR3 is CASSSGGLADNEQFF. As DNA, the CDR3 is TGCGCCAGCAGCTCGGGGGGACTAGCCGACAATGAGCAGTTCTTC. Full variable domain (missing parts from reference TRBV5-1 and TRBJ2-1): KAGVTQTPRYLIKTRGQQVTLSCSPISGHRSVSWYQQTPGQGLQFLFEYFSETQRNKGNFPGRFSGRQFSNSRSEMNVSTLELGDSALYLCASSSGGLADNEQFFGPGTRLTVL.

This clonotype occurred a few times. The V gene is TRBV19, the J gene TRBJ1-2; 9 bases line up with TRBD1. The ends lost 6 bases at V and 6 bases at J; junction bases unmatched: 8. Per germline, CDR1 LNHDA and CDR2 SQIVND (reference sequence). This CDR3 contains 14 residues. The CDR3 nucleotides read TGTGCCAGTAGGCTTCCGGGACAGGGAAATGGCTACACCTTC. Its translation: CASRLPGQGNGYTF.

This clonotype was observed at least ten times. The chain links TRBV24-1 to TRBJ2-2, with 12 positions matching TRBD2. The CDR3 has 16 amino acids. V dropped 9 bases and J dropped 4; count of bases not matched to a gene: 8. CDR1 and CDR2 from the germline V gene are KGHDR and SFDVKD. CDR3 coding DNA: TGTGCCACCGAGGGAAGACTAGCGGGAGCCACCGGGGAGCTGTTTTTT. Translating gives CATEGRLAGATGELFF.

Ten or more counts support this clonotype. The J gene is TRBJ2-3, the V gene TRBV7-2, with 9 positions matching TRBD2. Unmatched junction bases numbered 2, after V lost 6 bases and J lost 1 base. This CDR3 spans 14 amino acids. Germline V gene data show CDR1 as SGHTA and CDR2 as FQGNSA. CDR3 region: CASRRTSGTDTQYF. The CDR3 bases are TGTGCCAGCAGGAGGACTAGCGGCACAGATACGCAGTATTTT.

This clonotype was observed at least ten times. The rearrangement links TRBV11-2 to TRBJ2-5, with 7 bases matching TRBD1. After removal of 5 bases from V and 2 bases from J, the junction contained 5 bases not matched to a gene. The CDR3 has 14 residues. Germline CDR1 reads SGHAT; CDR2 reads FQNNGV. The CDR3 DNA reads TGTGCCAGCAGCACCCGGGACAGTCAAGAGACCCAGTACTTC. It is translated as CASSTRDSQETQYF.

This clonotype was picked up many times. The V gene is TRBV7-3, the J gene TRBJ2-5; D unresolved. V dropped 5 bases and J dropped 4 bases, with 8 bases sitting between them. The CDR3 sequence is 12 residues long. Germline V gives CDR1 SGHTA, CDR2 FQGTGA. The CDR3 here is CASSPTGETQYF. CDR3 coding DNA: TGTGCCAGCAGCCCGACTGGAGAGACCCAGTACTTC. Combining the CDR3 with reference TRBV7-3 and TRBJ2-5 gives the whole variable domain GAGVSQTPSNKVTEKGKYVELRCDPISGHTALYWYRQSLGQGPEFLIYFQGTGAADDSGLPNDRFFAVRPEGSVSTLKIQRTERGDSAVYLCASSPTGETQYFGPGTRLLVL.

This clonotype was found a few times. V usage is TRBV20-1 and J usage is TRBJ1-4; D is ambiguous. V lost 5 bases to trimming and J lost 0 bases, with 13 bases between them. This CDR3 comprises 15 residues. Germline V gene data show CDR1 as DFQATT and CDR2 as SNEGSKA (reference sequence). Here the CDR3 DNA reads TGCAGTGCTTCCTTGACCCAGCCAACTAATGAAAAACTGTTTTTT. Translation gives CSASLTQPTNEKLFF.

This clonotype was picked up many times. The chain joins TRBV10-2 to TRBJ2-3; the match to TRBD2 covers 10 bases. Germline lookup yields CDR1 WSHSY and CDR2 SAAADI. This CDR3 contains 17 residues. V lost 0 bases and J lost 0; bases outside the gene matches: 3. CDR3 sequence reads: CASSESTSGLSTDTQYF. DNA of the CDR3: TGCGCCAGCAGTGAGTCGACTAGCGGGCTGAGCACAGATACGCAGTATTTT.

In this sample, this clonotype turned up many times. The rearrangement joins TRBV20-1 to TRBJ2-7; D ambiguous. Germline V gene data show CDR1 as DFQATT and CDR2 as SNEGSKA (reference sequence). Trimming left V 6 bases short and J 0 bases short, with 21 bases between. The CDR3 has 16 amino acids. The CDR3: CSAQPLVGTLSYEQYF. The CDR3, as DNA: TGCAGTGCCCAACCGTTGGTGGGAACGCTCTCCTACGAGCAGTACTTC.

This chain uses TRBV7-2 with TRBJ2-1, with D maybe TRBD1 (6 bases). Trimming took 2 bases from V and 8 from J, leaving 13 bases between them. The CDR3 runs to 14 residues. The germline V gene encodes CDR1 SGHTA and CDR2 FQGNSA. The CDR3 DNA reads as TGTGCCAGCAGCTTAAGGGCAGGGGCCGATGAGCAGTTCTTC. This sequence encodes CASSLRAGADEQFF.

This clonotype was seen more than once but under ten times. The chain joins TRBV2 to TRBJ2-2; the D gene is possibly TRBD2 (5 bases). CDR1 is SNHLY and CDR2 is FYNNEI in the germline V gene. The CDR3 covers 17 residues. V dropped 4 bases and J dropped 4 bases, with 19 bases sitting between them. Here the CDR3 DNA reads TGTGCCAGCAGTGGGGTGGGGAGACAATTAGGCACCGGGGAGCTGTTTTTT. Encoded protein: CASSGVGRQLGTGELFF.

CDR3 sequence: CASSQALRGEQFF. The DNA for the CDR3 is TGTGCCAGCAGCCAAGCATTGCGTGGAGAGCAGTTCTTC. The V call is TRBV4-2, the J call TRBJ2-1; D unresolved. The germline V gene encodes CDR1 LGHNA and CDR2 YNFKEQ. V was trimmed by 1 base and J by 10 bases, leaving 11 bases between them. This CDR3 comprises 13 residues.

This clonotype was detected only a few times. Possible read error: a much larger clone is one base away. The CDR3 does not close with the conserved phenylalanine or tryptophan, likely indicating a read error. The rearrangement uses TRBV11-2 and TRBJ2-3, with 7 bases matching TRBD2. The CDR3 is 13 amino acids. The germline CDR1 and CDR2 sequences are SGHAT and FQNNGV. Trimming took 1 base from V and 10 from J; bases not matched to a gene: 5. As DNA, the CDR3 is TGTGCCAGCAGCTTAGGGGCTAGCGGTCCGCAGTATTCT. Its protein product is CASSLGASGPQYS.

This clonotype was seen only a few times. The CDR3 region has the DNA TGTGCCACCAGCAGAGGAGACTACGAGCAGTACTTC. Its translation: CATSRGDYEQYF. This sequence joins TRBV15 and TRBJ2-7; D is ambiguous. The CDR3 runs 12 residues. Trimming left V 1 base short and J 3 bases short, with 4 bases between. Germline V gene lookup returns CDR1 LNHNV and CDR2 YYDKDF (reference sequence).

This sequence joins TRBV20-1 and TRBJ2-1; 14 bases fit TRBD2. The ends lost 4 bases at V and 10 bases at J; junction bases unmatched: 6. This CDR3 has 14 amino acids. CDR1 is DFQATT, CDR2 SNEGSKA, per germline (reference sequence). The CDR3 nucleotides read TGCAGTGCTACAGGACTAGCGGGAGGTAAAGAGCAGTTCTTC. Its translation: CSATGLAGGKEQFF.

This clonotype was recorded many times. This CDR3 reads CAIRETQYF. The DNA for the CDR3 is TGTGCCATCCGGGAGACCCAGTACTTC. The chain combines TRBV2 with TRBJ2-5; D unclear. The CDR3 loop spans 9 amino acids. V gave up 10 bases and J gave up 5 bases, with 5 bases separating them. Germline V lookup: CDR1 SNHLY, CDR2 FYNNEI.

This clonotype was detected many times. The genes are TRBV6-2 or TRBV6-3 and TRBJ2-5; 7 bases match TRBD2. Per the germline V gene, CDR1 is MNHEY and CDR2 is SVGEGT. Trimming cost V 2 bases and J 2 bases; bases outside gene matches: 8. This CDR3 is 16 amino acids long. CDR3 bases: TGTGCCAGCAGTTACGGGCGGGAGACCATACAAGAGACCCAGTACTTC. Protein: CASSYGRETIQETQYF.

There are a few counts of this clonotype. CDR3 loop: CASSQDNGWAYYGYTF. The CDR3 region has the DNA TGTGCCAGCAGCCAAGATAATGGGTGGGCCTACTATGGCTACACCTTC. The chain links TRBV3-1 to TRBJ1-2; D gene unclear. Germline values: CDR1 LGHDT, CDR2 YNNKEL (reference sequence). V was shortened by 0 bases and J by 3 bases, with 14 bases between the two germline ends. This CDR3 comprises 16 residues.